One and the same sample provided the 16 T cell receptor beta chains below, sequenced in a study of T cells in narcolepsy. Here immunoSEQ multiplex PCR was the method, and the copy in TCRdb shows in-frame clones only, minus some. The sample comprises some 33,000 clones, 75% to 90% of which are singletons, and 1.2% rests with the top ten. Sequenced sample: CD45RA- memory CD4+ T cells from PBMCs. Receptor source: a human donor with narcolepsy.

The V call is TRBV19, the J call TRBJ2-3; 10 bases fit TRBD1. J gave up 3 bases and V 6 bases, and 3 bases lay outside the gene matches. This CDR3 has 14 amino acids. CDR1 is LNHDA, CDR2 SQIVND, per germline (reference sequence). The CDR3: CASRDRGRTDTQYF. In DNA, the CDR3 is TGTGCCAGTAGAGACAGGGGGCGGACAGATACGCAGTATTTT.

The chain is built from TRBV9 and TRBJ2-5, with a possible D match to TRBD1 (5 bases). Per germline, CDR1 SGDLS and CDR2 YYNGEE. Deletions cut 0 bases from V and 2 bases from J, with 11 bases between. The CDR3 is 15 amino acids. CDR3 bases: TGTGCCAGCAGCGTAGGCCCCGCAGGGCAAGAGACCCAGTACTTC. As protein: CASSVGPAGQETQYF.

The chain links TRBV15 to TRBJ1-5, with D uncertain. The length of the CDR3 is 15 residues. Germline V lookup: CDR1 LNHNV, CDR2 YYDKDF (reference sequence). The V end was cut by 3 bases, the J end by 1 base, with 10 bases between. The CDR3 here is CATSSDDGSNQPQHF. The CDR3 DNA follows: TGTGCCACCAGCAGTGACGATGGGAGCAATCAGCCCCAGCATTTT.

The chain joins TRBV2 to TRBJ1-1, with TRBD1 identical over 7 bases. V lost 10 bases to trimming and J lost 0 bases; unmatched junction nucleotides: 5. CDR3 size: 13 residues. Per the germline V gene, CDR1 is SNHLY and CDR2 is FYNNEI. The CDR3 here is CATTGQMNTEAFF. The CDR3 nucleotides read TGTGCCACTACGGGACAGATGAACACTGAAGCTTTCTTT.

Only a few counts were recorded for this clone. The V call is TRBV5-1, the J call TRBJ2-5; no clear D gene. The CDR3 has 16 residues. Germline CDR1 and CDR2: SGHRS and YFSETQ. The ends were cut back, 0 bases at V and 2 bases at J, with 14 bases in the middle. The CDR3, as DNA: TGCGCCAGCAGCTTGGGGGTTGGGCTACAGCAAGAGACCCAGTACTTC. As protein: CASSLGVGLQQETQYF.

V gene TRBV6-5 combines with J gene TRBJ2-5, with D maybe TRBD2 (5 bases). Germline V gene data show CDR1 as MNHEY and CDR2 as SVGAGI. This CDR3 has 14 residues. Deletions cut 2 bases from V and 7 bases from J, with 14 bases between. The CDR3 sequence: CASSYGSRRPTQYF. The CDR3, as DNA: TGTGCCAGCAGTTACGGGAGCCGGCGGCCGACCCAGTACTTC.

The chain carries TRBV28 and TRBJ2-5; D tentatively reads TRBD1 or TRBD2 (6 bases each). The V gene's germline CDR1 is MDHEN and CDR2 SYDVKM. This CDR3 spans 15 amino acids. The V end lost 2 bases, the J end lost 5 bases, and 15 bases lay between the germline ends. Written as DNA, the CDR3 is TGTGCCAGCAGTTTACTCGGGGGCGGTCGGGAGACCCAGTACTTC. Its translation: CASSLLGGGRETQYF.

This chain connects TRBV7-2 to TRBJ1-3; 7 bases line up with TRBD1. The CDR3 runs to 15 residues. Germline V gene sequence: CDR1 SGHTA, CDR2 FQGNSA. Unmatched junction bases numbered 3, after V lost 1 base and J lost 3 bases. The CDR3 region has the DNA TGTGCCAGCAGCTTAGGTTCAGGGGGTGGAAACACCATATATTTT. It translates to CASSLGSGGGNTIYF.

This chain connects TRBV29-1 to TRBJ1-4; 10 bases are shared with TRBD1. V lost 6 bases to trimming and J lost 0 bases; unmatched junction nucleotides: 13. The CDR3 runs 18 residues. Germline V gene lookup returns CDR1 SQVTM and CDR2 ANQGSEA. The CDR3 region is CSVPPGQGRPATNEKLFF. The CDR3 DNA reads TGCAGCGTCCCGCCGGGACAGGGGAGACCTGCAACTAATGAAAAACTGTTTTTT.

The J gene is TRBJ1-4, the V gene TRBV28; 7 bases are shared with TRBD1. Losses at the gene ends were 4 bases for V and 6 bases for J; bases not matched to a gene: 8. This CDR3 is built from 15 residues. Germline loops: CDR1 MDHEN, CDR2 SYDVKM. The DNA for the CDR3 is TGTGCCAGCAGTTCTTCCGCCGGGACAGATGAAAAACTGTTTTTT. Protein product: CASSSSAGTDEKLFF.

This clone appeared a single time. The chain carries TRBV10-3 and TRBJ2-2; perhaps TRBD1 as D (6 bases). CDR1 ENHRY and CDR2 SYGVKD come from the germline V gene. V was cut by 5 bases and J by 4 bases, with 17 bases left in between. This CDR3 has 16 amino acids. The CDR3 bases are TGTGCCATCAGTCCACGACAGGAAGGACCCACCGGGGAGCTGTTTTTT. Amino acid sequence: CAISPRQEGPTGELFF.

The chain is built from TRBV2 and TRBJ1-6; D not certain. CDR3 size: 11 residues. The V end was cut by 4 bases, the J end by 6 bases, with 1 base between. The germline V gene encodes CDR1 SNHLY and CDR2 FYNNEI. CDR3 nucleotides: TGTGCCAGCAGTGGTAATTCACCCCTCCACTTT. Its translation is CASSGNSPLHF.

This chain connects TRBV10-3 to TRBJ2-1, with D possibly being TRBD2 (5 bases). CDR1 and CDR2 (germline): ENHRY, SYGVKD. The CDR3 is made up of 14 amino acids. Trimming took off 3 bases at V and 3 bases at J, with 9 bases between the two ends. The CDR3: CAISDTGIYNEQFF. The CDR3 coding sequence is TGTGCCATCAGTGACACCGGGATCTACAATGAGCAGTTCTTC.

This chain connects TRBV6-4 to TRBJ2-2, with TRBD2 matching 11 bases. V was clipped by 4 bases and J by 0 bases; unmatched bases: 4. This CDR3 is 17 amino acids long. Germline loops: CDR1 MRHNA, CDR2 SNTAGT. The CDR3 coding sequence is TGTGCCAGCAGTGCACTAGCGGGGGCAACGAACACCGGGGAGCTGTTTTTT. Translating it yields CASSALAGATNTGELFF.

The chain is built from TRBV4-3 and TRBJ2-1; the D gene is possibly TRBD1 (6 bases). This CDR3 is 13 amino acids long. The V and J ends lost 0 bases and 7 bases respectively, with 7 bases between them. CDR1 and CDR2 (germline): LGHNA, YSLEER. The DNA of the CDR3 is TGCGCCAGCAGCCAAGAAGGGGGAAATGAGCAGTTCTTC. Amino acid sequence: CASSQEGGNEQFF.

The rearrangement uses TRBV9 and TRBJ2-3; 9 bases match TRBD2. Germline V lookup: CDR1 SGDLS, CDR2 YYNGEE. This CDR3 contains 20 residues. V dropped 0 bases and J dropped 1; count of bases not matched to a gene: 15. The CDR3 region has the DNA TGTGCCAGCAGCGTAGCGTCTATGGGGTCTAGCGGGGATCGCACAGATACGCAGTATTTT. It is translated as CASSVASMGSSGDRTDTQYF.